This T cell receptor (beta chain) comes out of a study of CD8 T cells in ankylosing spondylitis. Broader study findings: Made up of eight highly homologous variants, a TCR beta motif appeared characteristic of ankylosing spondylitis blood.

Per the germline V gene, CDR1 is MRHNA and CDR2 is SNTAGT. V lost 5 bases to trimming and J lost 2 bases, with 9 bases between them. The length of the CDR3 is 13 residues. This clonotype was found many times. Antigen specificity is unknown. TCRdb called the 5' RACE reads again in MiXCR, with one record for every CDR3 protein. The data contain over 75,000 distinct CDR3 sequences, 8.5% to 9% of them seen just once; the ten biggest clones take up roughly 5.5%. The rearrangement uses TRBV6-4 and TRBJ1-2; D gene unclear. The clonotype comes from a male donor with ankylosing spondylitis or in good health (not recorded which). Sequenced input: blood, either unsorted or a sorted T cell fraction (not recorded which). CDR3 nucleotide sequence: TGTGCCAGCAGTCCGGACTCAAACTATGGCTACACCTTC. It yields the protein CASSPDSNYGYTF.